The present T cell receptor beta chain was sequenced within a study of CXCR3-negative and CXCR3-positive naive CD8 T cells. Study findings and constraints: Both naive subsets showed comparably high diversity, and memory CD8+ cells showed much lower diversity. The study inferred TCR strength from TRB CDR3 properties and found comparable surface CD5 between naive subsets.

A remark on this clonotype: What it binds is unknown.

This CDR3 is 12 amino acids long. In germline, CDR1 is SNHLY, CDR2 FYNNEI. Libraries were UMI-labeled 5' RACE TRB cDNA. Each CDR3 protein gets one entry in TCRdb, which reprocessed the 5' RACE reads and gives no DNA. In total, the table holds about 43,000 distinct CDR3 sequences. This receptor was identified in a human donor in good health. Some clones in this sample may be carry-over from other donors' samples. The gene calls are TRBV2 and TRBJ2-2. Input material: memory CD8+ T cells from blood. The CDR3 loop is CASSEAFGELFF.